The 26 T cell receptor beta chains reported below all come from one sample, sequenced in a study of regulatory T cells in long-lasting Graves disease. Noted time point: persistent/refractory GD, antithyroid drugs over 5 years with positive TRAb. PBMCs provided the RNA from which the TCR library was made. Both iRepertoire HTBI primers and Arm-PCR of CDR3 regions were used to build the TCR beta libraries. TCRdb itself ran the multiplex PCR reads through MiXCR, one entry per CDR3 protein. The sample lists 350,000 to 450,000 distinct CDR3 sequences, 20% to 25% occurring once. The starting material was peripheral blood mononuclear cells (PBMCs), obtained when the disease was refractory, from a patient treated with antithyroid drugs. These receptors came from a female donor with Graves disease.

Many counts were recorded for this clonotype. The J gene is TRBJ2-4, the V gene TRBV6-1; perhaps TRBD2 as D (6 bases). V was clipped by 5 bases and J by 1 base, with 18 bases between them. This CDR3 contains 17 residues. The V gene's germline CDR1 is MNHNS and CDR2 SASEGT. CDR3 in DNA: TGTGCCAGCAGTCCGTTGCGGGGCAAGAGGGCCAAAAACATTCAGTACTTC. Translating gives CASSPLRGKRAKNIQYF.

Many counts were recorded for this clonotype. The chain uses TRBV11-2 and TRBJ1-5; the D gene is possibly TRBD1 (5 bases). The germline V and J ends were trimmed by 3 bases and 3 bases, with 15 bases remaining between them. Per germline, CDR1 SGHAT and CDR2 FQNNGV. This CDR3 comprises 16 residues. CDR3 coding DNA: TGTGCCAGCAGCTTTTCGCGACAGCATCCCAATCAGCCCCAGCATTTT. Its translation: CASSFSRQHPNQPQHF.

V gene TRBV27 combines with J gene TRBJ1-5; the D gene is possibly TRBD1 (6 bases). The V end lost 3 bases, the J end lost 4 bases, and 13 bases lay between the germline ends. Germline assignment: CDR1 MNHEY and CDR2 SMNVEV (reference sequence). The CDR3 has 15 amino acids. For the CDR3, the DNA is TGTGCCAGCAGTTTTTCAGGGGATAGAAATCAGCCCCAGCATTTT. The encoded protein is CASSFSGDRNQPQHF.

Many counts were recorded for this clonotype. The V call is TRBV7-9, the J call TRBJ2-5; D is perhaps TRBD1 (7 bases). Germline V lookup: CDR1 SEHNR, CDR2 FQNEAQ (reference sequence). The CDR3 is made up of 14 amino acids. Trimming pared 5 bases from V and 1 base from J, leaving 11 bases between. The CDR3 is CASSAGQPQETQYF. CDR3 sequence (DNA): TGTGCCAGCAGCGCGGGACAGCCCCAAGAGACCCAGTACTTC.

V gene TRBV19 combines with J gene TRBJ2-2; 7 bases fit TRBD1. The germline CDR1 and CDR2 sequences are LNHDA and SQIVND (reference sequence). The V and J ends lost 6 bases and 6 bases, in that order; junction bases with no gene match: 10. The CDR3 sequence is 15 residues long. The CDR3 protein is CASSLQGIPAGELFF. CDR3 nucleotide sequence: TGTGCCAGTAGCCTACAGGGGATTCCAGCCGGGGAGCTGTTTTTT.

The rearrangement links TRBV5-1 to TRBJ1-1, with 7 positions matching TRBD1. The CDR3 extends over 15 amino acids. Germline-derived CDR1 and CDR2 are SGHRS and YFSETQ. J gave up 4 bases and V 5 bases, and 11 bases lay outside the gene matches. CDR3 DNA: TGCGCCAGCAGGGACACGACAGGGAGGGGCACTGAAGCTTTCTTT. Encoded protein: CASRDTTGRGTEAFF.

In its sample, this clonotype was seen a few times. This sequence joins TRBV25-1 and TRBJ1-2, with D uncertain. CDR1 MGHDK and CDR2 SYGVNS come from the germline V gene. This CDR3 comprises 13 residues. Trimming left V 4 bases short and J 0 bases short, with 6 bases between. The chain's CDR3 is CASSGLTNYGYTF. DNA of the CDR3: TGTGCCAGCAGTGGCCTTACTAACTATGGCTACACCTTC.

To note about this clonotype: A much larger clone lies one base from this, so it may be a read error. J is TRBJ1-2 and V is TRBV28; D possibly corresponds to TRBD1 (5 bases). The length of the CDR3 is 13 residues. Germline values: CDR1 MDHEN, CDR2 SYDVKM. The CDR3 reads CASNLPGQGGYTF. CDR3 in DNA: TGTGCCAGCAATTTACCAGGGCAGGGTGGCTACACCTTC.

The chain uses TRBV20-1 and TRBJ2-5, with D maybe TRBD2 (7 bases). There are 13 residues in the CDR3. Trimming shortened V by 4 bases and J by 8 bases, and 17 bases separated the two germline ends. Germline loops: CDR1 DFQATT, CDR2 SNEGSKA (reference sequence). Here the CDR3 reads CSANEGGAHTQYF. CDR3 sequence (DNA): TGCAGTGCTAACGAGGGGGGGGCCCATACCCAGTACTTC.

This CDR3 is CASSQDPAGGTGELFF. The DNA of the CDR3 is TGTGCCAGCAGCCAAGATCCGGCGGGGGGGACCGGGGAGCTGTTTTTT. This chain connects TRBV3-1 to TRBJ2-2; the match to TRBD2 covers 9 bases. J gave up 5 bases and V 0 bases, and 4 bases lay outside the gene matches. The CDR3 runs 16 residues. Germline V gene sequence: CDR1 LGHDT, CDR2 YNNKEL (reference sequence).

Many counts were recorded for this clonotype. The CDR3 DNA reads TGTGCCAGCAGAGCTAGCGGGACTGAGACCCAGTACTTC. Its translation: CASRASGTETQYF. The chain carries TRBV6-1 and TRBJ2-5; 9 bases fit TRBD2. V was clipped by 6 bases and J by 5 bases; unmatched bases: 4. The CDR3 has 13 residues. Germline V gene data show CDR1 as MNHNS and CDR2 as SASEGT.

The chain carries TRBV5-4 and TRBJ2-5, with D maybe TRBD1 (5 bases). CDR1 is SGHNT, CDR2 YYREEE, per germline (reference sequence). V was pared by 7 bases and J by 3 bases, with 13 bases between. The CDR3 consists of 13 residues. The chain's CDR3 is CASATEIEETQYF. In DNA form, the CDR3 reads TGTGCCAGCGCGACAGAGATCGAAGAGACCCAGTACTTC.

This clonotype turned up a few times. The genes are TRBV28 and TRBJ2-7, with TRBD1 as a possible D gene (5 bases). Trimming removed 7 bases from V and 4 bases from J, with 11 bases in between. There are 12 residues in the CDR3. Germline loops: CDR1 MDHEN, CDR2 SYDVKM. The CDR3 region is CASNKDIYEQYF. The CDR3 DNA is TGTGCCAGCAATAAGGACATTTACGAGCAGTACTTC.

This clonotype has ten or more counts. V and J are TRBV7-2 and TRBJ2-5; 10 nucleotides match TRBD2. This CDR3 is built from 15 residues. Germline assignment: CDR1 SGHTA and CDR2 FQGNSA. The J segment lost 2 bases and the V segment lost 5 bases, leaving 5 bases of the junction unmatched. CDR3 coding DNA: TGTGCCAGCAGCACTCTAGCGGGAGCGCAAGAGACCCAGTACTTC. This sequence encodes CASSTLAGAQETQYF.

There are a few counts of this clonotype. This rearrangement joins TRBV6-1 to TRBJ2-5, with D perhaps matching TRBD2 (6 bases). V shed 6 bases and J shed 4 bases, with 12 bases lying between them. The V gene's germline CDR1 is MNHNS and CDR2 SASEGT. CDR3 length: 13 amino acids. The CDR3 DNA is TGTGCCAGCAGCCAGACTAGGGGAGAGACCCAGTACTTC. Translated: CASSQTRGETQYF.

This clonotype was counted at least ten times. This chain links TRBV20-1 with TRBJ1-2; TRBD1 matches 7 bases. The length of the CDR3 is 14 residues. V was pared by 3 bases and J by 4 bases, with 8 bases of the junction left unmatched. Germline lookup yields CDR1 DFQATT and CDR2 SNEGSKA (reference sequence). The CDR3 sequence is CSASAWGQSYGYTF. The CDR3 DNA reads TGCAGTGCTAGTGCTTGGGGACAGAGCTATGGCTACACCTTC.

As for this clonotype: This clone may be a read error of a much larger clone one base away. A read error is likely, as this CDR3 ends without the conserved phenylalanine or tryptophan. V and J are TRBV6-1 and TRBJ1-2; 9 bases fit TRBD1. The CDR3 spans 14 residues. The J segment lost 6 bases and the V segment lost 7 bases, leaving 9 bases of the junction unmatched. The germline V gene encodes CDR1 MNHNS and CDR2 SASEGT. Here the CDR3 DNA reads TGTGCCAGCACAAGAACAGGGGGCGTGGATGGCTACACCTCC. This sequence encodes CASTRTGGVDGYTS.

The chain carries TRBV9 and TRBJ2-2; D remains unclear. Germline V lookup: CDR1 SGDLS, CDR2 YYNGEE. With 4 bases removed from V and 5 bases from J, the gap between germline ends came to 9 bases. The length of the CDR3 is 13 residues. This CDR3 is CASSLQTTGELFF. For the CDR3, the DNA is TGTGCCAGCAGCTTACAGACAACCGGGGAGCTGTTTTTT.

This clonotype was recorded many times. The chain couples TRBV7-2 to TRBJ2-5, with D hard to call. Per germline, CDR1 SGHTA and CDR2 FQGNSA. CDR3 length equals 14 residues. Trimming stripped 5 bases from V and 7 bases from J, with 17 bases between. CDR3 sequence: CASSVVAWEGTQYF. The CDR3 DNA reads TGTGCCAGCAGCGTCGTTGCGTGGGAAGGGACCCAGTACTTC.

The CDR3 bases are TGTGCCAGCAGCACGGGACTAGTTGCGTCCGGGGAGCTGTTTTTT. This gives the protein CASSTGLVASGELFF. The chain couples TRBV7-9 to TRBJ2-2; 8 bases line up with TRBD2. Trimming cost V 5 bases and J 6 bases; bases outside gene matches: 8. Per germline, CDR1 SEHNR and CDR2 FQNEAQ (reference sequence). This CDR3 is built from 15 residues.

The CDR3 coding sequence is TGCGCCAGCAGCTCCTCCGAGACAGACGTAAGATGGGACTACGAGCAGTACTTC. This encodes CASSSSETDVRWDYEQYF. This chain uses TRBV5-1 with TRBJ2-7; D possibly corresponds to TRBD1 (5 bases). Looked up from germline, CDR1 is SGHRS and CDR2 is YFSETQ. This CDR3 has 18 amino acids. Trimming pared 3 bases from V and 3 bases from J, leaving 25 bases between.

This clonotype occurred a few times. The chain carries TRBV28 and TRBJ1-3, with D uncertain. V lost 6 bases and J 3 bases, leaving 6 bases between the germline ends. This CDR3 is built from 12 residues. Germline V gene lookup returns CDR1 MDHEN and CDR2 SYDVKM. The CDR3 here is CASSHGGNTIYF. The CDR3 DNA follows: TGTGCCAGCAGCCATGGTGGAAACACCATATATTTT.

The table lists this clonotype with a few counts. This chain uses TRBV7-9 with TRBJ1-2; unclear D gene. V dropped 3 bases and J dropped 0 bases, with 14 bases sitting between them. Germline CDR1 reads SEHNR; CDR2 reads FQNEAQ (reference sequence). There are 16 residues in the CDR3. The CDR3 reads CASSFYPGTSNYGYTF. CDR3 DNA: TGTGCCAGCAGCTTTTACCCCGGAACATCTAACTATGGCTACACCTTC.

This clonotype was seen repeatedly, ten times or more. The rearrangement joins TRBV3-1 to TRBJ2-5, with 9 bases that match TRBD2. V was pared by 0 bases and J by 4 bases, with 6 bases of the junction left unmatched. Germline values: CDR1 LGHDT, CDR2 YNNKEL (reference sequence). This CDR3 has 16 amino acids. CDR3 amino acids: CASSQDASGIGETQYF. For the CDR3, the DNA is TGTGCCAGCAGCCAAGATGCTAGCGGGATAGGAGAGACCCAGTACTTC.

This clonotype was counted at least ten times. The chain links TRBV7-8 to TRBJ2-5; 14 bases are a match to TRBD2. The germline CDR1 and CDR2 sequences are SGHVS and FQNEAQ. CDR3 length equals 15 residues. The V segment lost 5 bases and the J segment 5 bases; nucleotides outside the gene matches: 4. Written as DNA, the CDR3 is TGTGCCAGCAGCCGGACTAGCGGGAGGCAGGAGACCCAGTACTTC. Translating gives CASSRTSGRQETQYF. The complete variable domain, with remaining parts taken from reference TRBV7-8 and TRBJ2-5, reads GAGVSQSPRYKVAKRGQDVALRCDPISGHVSLFWYQQALGQGPEFLTYFQNEAQLDKSGLPSDRFFAERPEGSVSTLKIQRTQQEDSAVYLCASSRTSGRQETQYFGPGTRLLVL.

The chain couples TRBV12-3 or TRBV12-4 to TRBJ2-7; 10 bases align to TRBD1. The CDR3 runs to 15 residues. The V and J ends lost 7 bases and 0 bases, in that order; junction bases with no gene match: 6. The CDR3 protein is CASKRDRGSSYEQYF. Here the CDR3 DNA reads TGTGCCAGCAAACGGGACAGGGGAAGCTCCTACGAGCAGTACTTC.